These T cell receptor beta chains were read from a single sample in a study of shared clonotypes between healthy human individuals. Assay used: immunoSEQ multiplex PCR; TCRdb lists only in-frame clones, some missing. Counted here are about 2,500,000 clones, approximately 94% occurring once; the ten biggest clones make up around 0.14%. The sequencing input was naive CD4+ T cells sorted from blood. The origin of the receptors is a man younger than 35 in good health. The CDR3 runs from the conserved cysteine through the conserved F or W. Fields, in order: J gene, V gene, CDR3 protein.

TRBJ1-2	TRBV6-6	CASRSMVGYTF
TRBJ1-2	TRBV5-1	CASSPGRQGLNYGYTF
TRBJ2-7	TRBV28	CASSTGTGSYEQYF
TRBJ2-7	TRBV5-1	CASSPGQFRVTYEQYF
TRBJ1-3	TRBV2	CASSDRQSSGNTIYF
TRBJ2-7	TRBV5-1	CASSSGTATYEQYF
TRBJ2-3	TRBV10-3	CAISEPLAGGTDTQYF
TRBJ2-1	TRBV7-9	CASSLEEGKVRHEQFF
TRBJ2-7	TRBV7-9	CASSLELAVYEQYF
TRBJ1-1	TRBV18	CASSPRTGDEAFF
TRBJ1-1	TRBV6-1	CASSEVGQGTEAFF
TRBJ2-4	TRBV18	CASSPPGPKNIQYF
TRBJ2-7	TRBV30	CAWSASGRYEQYF
TRBJ2-1	TRBV6-5	CASSYLGSVGDEQFF
TRBJ2-1	TRBV21-1	CASTPGPAVNEQFF
TRBJ2-7	TRBV7-8	CASSSRDSSYEQYF
TRBJ1-3	TRBV5-1	CASSLETAGATIYF
TRBJ2-7	TRBV30	CAWRRTGGTQQYF
TRBJ1-1	TRBV7-2	CASSRDSNTEAFF
TRBJ2-7	TRBV30	CAWSPGGRNYEQYF
TRBJ2-7	TRBV14	CASSQPGGIYEQYF
TRBJ2-3	TRBV5-4	CASSLDGGGTDTQYF
TRBJ1-6	TRBV30	CAWSVSRQGASSPLHF
TRBJ2-3	TRBV19	CASSLGEVQDTQYF
TRBJ2-3	TRBV11-3	CASSVQGHTDTQYF
TRBJ1-4	TRBV13	CASSLGLLSTAGEKLFF
TRBJ1-1	TRBV7-9	CASSLQGTTITEAFF
TRBJ1-2	TRBV5-1	CASTDTSYGYTF
TRBJ2-3	TRBV27	CASSRFGPSPTDTQYF
TRBJ2-5	TRBV29-1	CSIDRAGETQYF
.	TRBV30	CAWSRLAEYEQYF
TRBJ2-7	TRBV18	CASSPGQGGYYEQYF
TRBJ1-4	TRBV18	CASSQTTAPNEKLFF
TRBJ1-5	TRBV18	CASSEDRWAGQPQHF
TRBJ1-2	TRBV6-1	CASSEALKQITNYGYTF
TRBJ1-1	TRBV5-5	CASSLDSGKVTEAFF
TRBJ2-3	TRBV9	CASSVDSTSDTQYF
TRBJ2-7	TRBV7-9	CASRPTGDKSYEQYF
TRBJ2-5	TRBV27	CASRRGAQKITEETQYF
TRBJ2-5	TRBV10-3	CAISESVEETQYF
TRBJ1-6	TRBV9	CASSVDGDVGSPLHF
TRBJ1-2	TRBV6-6	CASSPGGGYTF
TRBJ2-3	TRBV5-1	CASSRDTRTDTQYF
TRBJ1-6	TRBV6-5	CASRRDSLNSPLHF
TRBJ1-5	TRBV7-2	CASSTTGRGDQPQHF
TRBJ2-1	TRBV5-4	CASSTSRLAGGNSYNEQFF
TRBJ2-2	TRBV9	CASSPRTVNTGELFF
TRBJ2-7	TRBV6-1	CASRAGTSGFYEQYF
TRBJ1-1	TRBV19	CASSIRGSYTEAFF
TRBJ2-5	TRBV7-2	CASSLMSMGGGETQYF